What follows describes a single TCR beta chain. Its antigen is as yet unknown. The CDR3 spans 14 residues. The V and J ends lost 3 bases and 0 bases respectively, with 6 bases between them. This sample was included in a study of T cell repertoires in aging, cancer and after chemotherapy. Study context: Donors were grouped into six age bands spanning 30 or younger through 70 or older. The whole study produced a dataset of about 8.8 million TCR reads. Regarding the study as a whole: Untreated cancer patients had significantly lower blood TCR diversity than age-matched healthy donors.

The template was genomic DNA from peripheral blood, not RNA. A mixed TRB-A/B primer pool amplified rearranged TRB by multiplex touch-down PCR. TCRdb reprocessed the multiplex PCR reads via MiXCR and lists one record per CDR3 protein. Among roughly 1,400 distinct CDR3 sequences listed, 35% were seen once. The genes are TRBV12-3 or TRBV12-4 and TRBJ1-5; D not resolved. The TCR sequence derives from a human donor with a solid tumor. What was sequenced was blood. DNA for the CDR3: TGTGCCAGCAGTTTTCGGGATAGCAATCAGCCCCAGCATTTT. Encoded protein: CASSFRDSNQPQHF.